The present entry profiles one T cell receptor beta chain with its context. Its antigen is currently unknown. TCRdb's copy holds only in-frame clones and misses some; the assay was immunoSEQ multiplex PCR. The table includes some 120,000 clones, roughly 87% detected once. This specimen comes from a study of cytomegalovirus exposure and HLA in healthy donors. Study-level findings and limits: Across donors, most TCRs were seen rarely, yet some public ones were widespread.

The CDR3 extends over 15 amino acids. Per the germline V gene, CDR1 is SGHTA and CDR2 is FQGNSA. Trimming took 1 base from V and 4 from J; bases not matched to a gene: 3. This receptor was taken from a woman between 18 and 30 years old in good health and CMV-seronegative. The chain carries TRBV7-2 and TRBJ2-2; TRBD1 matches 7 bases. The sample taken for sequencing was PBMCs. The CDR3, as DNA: TGTGCCAGCAGCTTAGGGACAGGTAGCACCGGGGAGCTGTTTTTT. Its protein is CASSLGTGSTGELFF.